The present TCR beta chain was sequenced within a study of immune heterogeneity within non-small cell lung tumors. General observations from the study: Local tumor mutational burden and local T-cell repertoire clonality showed a moderate significant correlation, R approximately 0.35.

With 4 bases removed from V and 0 bases from J, the gap between germline ends came to 18 bases. This CDR3 contains 17 residues. Germline V CDR1 and CDR2: MNHEY, SVGEGT. This clonotype was observed many times. Its antigen remains unidentified. Bulk tumor genomic DNA, around 580 ng per sample, was used as template. Primary tumors were biopsied several times each, far apart, intraoperatively. Patients underwent curative surgery for non-small cell lung cancer (untreated and newly diagnosed). Multiplex PCR relied on 32 V and 13 J primers to amplify TCR beta CDR3. TCRdb reprocessed the multiplex PCR reads via MiXCR and lists one record per CDR3 protein. The data contain 7,000 to 8,500 distinct CDR3 sequences, around 21% of them singletons.

The rearrangement uses TRBV6-2 or TRBV6-3 and TRBJ2-5; maybe TRBD1 (6 bases). Sequencing was done on a sample of lung tumor tissue. The clonotype originates from a man aged 60 to 69 with non-small cell lung cancer. The chain's CDR3 is CASSSGTSKLYQETQYF. The CDR3 nucleotides read TGTGCCAGCAGTTCCGGGACATCGAAACTGTACCAAGAGACCCAGTACTTC.